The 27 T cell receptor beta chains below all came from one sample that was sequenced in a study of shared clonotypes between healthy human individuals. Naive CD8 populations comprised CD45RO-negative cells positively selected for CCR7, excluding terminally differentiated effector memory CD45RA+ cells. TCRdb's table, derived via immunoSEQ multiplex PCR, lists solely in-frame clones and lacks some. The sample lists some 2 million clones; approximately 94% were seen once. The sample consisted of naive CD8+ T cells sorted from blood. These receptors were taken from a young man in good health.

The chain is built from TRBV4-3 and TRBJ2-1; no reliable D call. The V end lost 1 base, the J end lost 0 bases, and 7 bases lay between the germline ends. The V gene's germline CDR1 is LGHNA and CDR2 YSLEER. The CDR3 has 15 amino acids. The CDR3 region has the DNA TGCGCCAGCAGCCAAGTAAGTAGCTCCTACAATGAGCAGTTCTTC. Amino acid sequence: CASSQVSSSYNEQFF.

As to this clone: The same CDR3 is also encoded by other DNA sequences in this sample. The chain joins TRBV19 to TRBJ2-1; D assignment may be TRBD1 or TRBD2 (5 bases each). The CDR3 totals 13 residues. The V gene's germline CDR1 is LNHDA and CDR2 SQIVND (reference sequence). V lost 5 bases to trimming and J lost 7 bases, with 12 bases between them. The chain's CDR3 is CASSLGGTNEQFF. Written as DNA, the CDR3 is TGTGCCAGTAGTCTTGGGGGTACGAATGAGCAGTTCTTC.

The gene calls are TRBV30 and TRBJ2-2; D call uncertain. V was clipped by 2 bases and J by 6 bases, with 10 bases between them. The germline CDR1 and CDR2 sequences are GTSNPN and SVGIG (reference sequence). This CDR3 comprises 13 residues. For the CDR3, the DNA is TGTGCCTGGAGTTTCCGAACCGCCGGGGAGCTGTTTTTT. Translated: CAWSFRTAGELFF.

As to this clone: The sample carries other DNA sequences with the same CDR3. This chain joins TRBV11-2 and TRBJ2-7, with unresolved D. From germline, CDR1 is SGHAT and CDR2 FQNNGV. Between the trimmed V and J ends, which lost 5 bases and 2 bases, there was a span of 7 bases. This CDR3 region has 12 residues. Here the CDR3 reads CASSLGAYEQYF. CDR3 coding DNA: TGTGCCAGCAGCCTAGGAGCCTACGAGCAGTACTTC.

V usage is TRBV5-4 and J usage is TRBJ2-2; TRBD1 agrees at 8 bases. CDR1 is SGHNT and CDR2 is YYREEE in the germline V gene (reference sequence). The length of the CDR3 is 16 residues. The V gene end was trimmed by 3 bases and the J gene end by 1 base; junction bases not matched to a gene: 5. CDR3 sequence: CASSSADRENTGELFF. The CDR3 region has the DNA TGTGCCAGCAGCTCTGCGGACAGGGAGAACACCGGGGAGCTGTTTTTT.

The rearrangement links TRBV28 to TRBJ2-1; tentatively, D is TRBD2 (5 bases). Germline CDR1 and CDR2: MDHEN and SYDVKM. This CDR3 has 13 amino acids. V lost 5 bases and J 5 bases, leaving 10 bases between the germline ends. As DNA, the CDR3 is TGTGCCAGCAGTCCCGGGGTACACAATGAGCAGTTCTTC. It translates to CASSPGVHNEQFF.

CDR3 residues: CAISESGGTAEQFF. The CDR3 DNA is TGTGCCATCAGTGAGTCGGGGGGGACAGCTGAGCAGTTCTTC. J is TRBJ2-1 and V is TRBV10-3; D possibly uses TRBD1 or TRBD2 (7 bases each). CDR1 and CDR2 from the germline V gene are ENHRY and SYGVKD. This CDR3 spans 14 amino acids. V shed 0 bases and J shed 9 bases, with 12 bases lying between them.

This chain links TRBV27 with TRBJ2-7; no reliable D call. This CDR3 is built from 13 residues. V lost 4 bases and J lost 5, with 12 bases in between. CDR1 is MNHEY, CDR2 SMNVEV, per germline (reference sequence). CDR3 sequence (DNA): TGTGCCAGCAGTTCCTATACCGCCAACGAGCAGTACTTC. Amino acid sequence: CASSSYTANEQYF.

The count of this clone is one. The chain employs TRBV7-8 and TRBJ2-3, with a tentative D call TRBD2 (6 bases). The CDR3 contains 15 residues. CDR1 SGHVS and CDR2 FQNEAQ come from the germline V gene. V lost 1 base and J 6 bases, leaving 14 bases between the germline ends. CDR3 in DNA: TGTGCCAGCAGCTTAGTGCTAGGACTACGCGATACGCAGTATTTT. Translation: CASSLVLGLRDTQYF.

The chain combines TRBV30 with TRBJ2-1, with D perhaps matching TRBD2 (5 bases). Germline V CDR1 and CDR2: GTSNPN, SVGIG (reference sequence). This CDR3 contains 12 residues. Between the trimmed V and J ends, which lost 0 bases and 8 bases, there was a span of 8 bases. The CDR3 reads CAWSVLAHEQFF. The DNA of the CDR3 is TGTGCCTGGAGTGTTCTAGCCCATGAGCAGTTCTTC.

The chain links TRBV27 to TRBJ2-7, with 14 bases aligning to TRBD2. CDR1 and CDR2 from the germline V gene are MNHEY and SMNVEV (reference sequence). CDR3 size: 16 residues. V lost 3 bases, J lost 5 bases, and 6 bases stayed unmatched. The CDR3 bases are TGTGCCAGCAGTTTCCACCCGGGACTAGCGGGGGACGAGCAGTACTTC. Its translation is CASSFHPGLAGDEQYF.

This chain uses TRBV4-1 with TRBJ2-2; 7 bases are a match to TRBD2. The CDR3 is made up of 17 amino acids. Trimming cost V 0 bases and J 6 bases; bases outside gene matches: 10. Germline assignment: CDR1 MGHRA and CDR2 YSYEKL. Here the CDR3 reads CASSQEVRSGESGELFF. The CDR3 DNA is TGCGCCAGCAGCCAAGAGGTTCGGAGCGGGGAGTCCGGGGAGCTGTTTTTT.

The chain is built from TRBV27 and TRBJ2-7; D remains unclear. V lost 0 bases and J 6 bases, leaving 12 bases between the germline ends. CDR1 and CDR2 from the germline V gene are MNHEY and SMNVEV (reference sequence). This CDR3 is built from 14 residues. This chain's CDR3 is CASSLSPNSLEQYF. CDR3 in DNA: TGTGCCAGCAGTTTATCACCAAACTCTCTCGAGCAGTACTTC.

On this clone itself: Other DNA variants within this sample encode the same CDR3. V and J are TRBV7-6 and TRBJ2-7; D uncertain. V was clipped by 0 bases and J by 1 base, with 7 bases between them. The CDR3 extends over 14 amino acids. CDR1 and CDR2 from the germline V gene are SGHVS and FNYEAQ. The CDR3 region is CASSLAGESYEQYF. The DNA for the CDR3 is TGTGCCAGCAGCTTAGCTGGGGAATCCTACGAGCAGTACTTC.

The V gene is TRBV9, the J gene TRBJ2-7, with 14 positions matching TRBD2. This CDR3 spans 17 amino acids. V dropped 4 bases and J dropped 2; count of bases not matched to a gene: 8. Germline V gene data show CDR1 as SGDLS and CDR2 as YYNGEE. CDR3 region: CASSPLETSGGAYEQYF. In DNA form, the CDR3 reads TGTGCCAGCAGCCCCCTCGAGACTAGCGGGGGGGCCTACGAGCAGTACTTC.

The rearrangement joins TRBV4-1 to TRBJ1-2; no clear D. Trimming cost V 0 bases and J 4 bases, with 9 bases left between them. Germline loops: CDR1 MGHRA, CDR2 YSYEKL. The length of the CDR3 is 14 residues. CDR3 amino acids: CASSQESRSYGYTF. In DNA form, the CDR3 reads TGCGCCAGCAGCCAAGAATCCCGGTCCTATGGCTACACCTTC.

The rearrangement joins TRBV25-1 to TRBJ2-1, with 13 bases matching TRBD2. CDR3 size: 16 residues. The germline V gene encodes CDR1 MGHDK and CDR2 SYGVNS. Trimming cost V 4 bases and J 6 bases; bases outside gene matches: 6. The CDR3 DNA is TGTGCCAGCAGTGTCGGGACTAGCGGGATTATCAATGAGCAGTTCTTC. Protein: CASSVGTSGIINEQFF.

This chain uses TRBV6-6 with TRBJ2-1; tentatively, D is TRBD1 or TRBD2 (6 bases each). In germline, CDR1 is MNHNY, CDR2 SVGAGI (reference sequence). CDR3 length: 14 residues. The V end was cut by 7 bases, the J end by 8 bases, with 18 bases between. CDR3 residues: CASTGGGGIDEQFF. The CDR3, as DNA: TGTGCCAGCACCGGGGGTGGGGGCATCGATGAGCAGTTCTTC.

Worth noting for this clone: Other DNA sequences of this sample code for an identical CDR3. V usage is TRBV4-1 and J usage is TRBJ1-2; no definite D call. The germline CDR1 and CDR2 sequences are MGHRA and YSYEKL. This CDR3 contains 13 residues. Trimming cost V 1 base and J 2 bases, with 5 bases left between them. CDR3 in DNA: TGCGCCAGCAGCCAAGCGGGAAACTATGGCTACACCTTC. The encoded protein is CASSQAGNYGYTF.

The CDR3 spells CASSITGTGAHEQYF. CDR3 nucleotide sequence: TGTGCCAGCAGTATCACCGGGACAGGGGCCCACGAGCAGTACTTC. The rearrangement uses TRBV28 and TRBJ2-7, with 10 bases fitting TRBD1. Germline CDR1 MDHEN, CDR2 SYDVKM. V was clipped by 5 bases and J by 5 bases; unmatched bases: 9. The CDR3 runs 15 residues.

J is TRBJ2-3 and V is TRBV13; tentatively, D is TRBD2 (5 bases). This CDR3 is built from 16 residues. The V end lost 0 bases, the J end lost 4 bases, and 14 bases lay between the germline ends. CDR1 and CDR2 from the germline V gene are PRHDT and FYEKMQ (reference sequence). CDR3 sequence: CASSLGAGVLSDTQYF. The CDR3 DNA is TGTGCCAGCAGCTTAGGGGCCGGGGTCCTTTCAGATACGCAGTATTTT.

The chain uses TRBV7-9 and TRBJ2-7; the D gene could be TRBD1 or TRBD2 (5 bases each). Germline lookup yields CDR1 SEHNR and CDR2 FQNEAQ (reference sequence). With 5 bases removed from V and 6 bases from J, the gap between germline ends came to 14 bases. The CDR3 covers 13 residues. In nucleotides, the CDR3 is TGTGCCAGCAGCCCCCCCGGGACGTTCGAGCAGTACTTC. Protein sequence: CASSPPGTFEQYF.

CDR3 amino acids: CASSPRLGRETQYF. Here the CDR3 DNA reads TGCGCCAGCAGCCCACGGCTGGGTCGGGAGACCCAGTACTTC. V usage is TRBV4-1 and J usage is TRBJ2-5, with D unclear. Germline V gives CDR1 MGHRA, CDR2 YSYEKL. V dropped 4 bases and J dropped 5 bases, with 14 bases sitting between them. The CDR3 length is 14 residues.

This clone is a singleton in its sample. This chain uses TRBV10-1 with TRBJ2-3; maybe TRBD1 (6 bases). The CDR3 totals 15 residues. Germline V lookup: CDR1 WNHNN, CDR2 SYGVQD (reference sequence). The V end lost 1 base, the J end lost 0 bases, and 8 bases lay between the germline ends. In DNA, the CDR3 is TGCGCCAGCAGTGAGTACAGGGCTAGCACAGATACGCAGTATTTT. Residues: CASSEYRASTDTQYF.

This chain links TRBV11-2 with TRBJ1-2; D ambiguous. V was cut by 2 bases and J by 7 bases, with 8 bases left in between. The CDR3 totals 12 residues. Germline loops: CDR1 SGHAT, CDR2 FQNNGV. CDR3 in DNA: TGTGCCAGCAGCTTACTAGAGGGTGGCTACACCTTC. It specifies CASSLLEGGYTF.

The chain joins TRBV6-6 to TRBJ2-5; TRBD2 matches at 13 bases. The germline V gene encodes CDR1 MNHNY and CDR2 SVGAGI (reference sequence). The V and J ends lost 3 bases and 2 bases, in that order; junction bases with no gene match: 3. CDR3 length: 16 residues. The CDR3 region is CASSYGTSGEQETQYF. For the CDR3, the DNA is TGTGCCAGCAGTTATGGGACTAGCGGGGAACAAGAGACCCAGTACTTC.

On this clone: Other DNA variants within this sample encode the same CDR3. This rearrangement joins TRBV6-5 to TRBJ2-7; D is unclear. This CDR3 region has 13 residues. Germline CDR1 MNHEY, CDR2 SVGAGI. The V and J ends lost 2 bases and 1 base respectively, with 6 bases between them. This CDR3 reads CASSYGVSYEQYF. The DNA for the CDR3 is TGTGCCAGCAGTTACGGCGTATCCTACGAGCAGTACTTC.